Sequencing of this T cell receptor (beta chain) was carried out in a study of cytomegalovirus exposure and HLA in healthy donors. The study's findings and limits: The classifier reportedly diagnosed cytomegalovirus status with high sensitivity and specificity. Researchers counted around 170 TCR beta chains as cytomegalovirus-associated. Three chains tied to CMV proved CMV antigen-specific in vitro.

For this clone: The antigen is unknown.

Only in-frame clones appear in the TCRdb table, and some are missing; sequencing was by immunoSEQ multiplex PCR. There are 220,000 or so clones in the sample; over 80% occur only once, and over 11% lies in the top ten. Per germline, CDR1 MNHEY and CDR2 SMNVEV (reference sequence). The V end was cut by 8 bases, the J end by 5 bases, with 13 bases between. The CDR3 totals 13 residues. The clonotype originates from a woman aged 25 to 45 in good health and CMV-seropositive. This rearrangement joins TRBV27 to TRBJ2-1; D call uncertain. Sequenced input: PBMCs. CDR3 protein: CASGIKDHNEQFF. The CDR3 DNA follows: TGTGCCAGCGGGATTAAGGACCACAATGAGCAGTTCTTC.